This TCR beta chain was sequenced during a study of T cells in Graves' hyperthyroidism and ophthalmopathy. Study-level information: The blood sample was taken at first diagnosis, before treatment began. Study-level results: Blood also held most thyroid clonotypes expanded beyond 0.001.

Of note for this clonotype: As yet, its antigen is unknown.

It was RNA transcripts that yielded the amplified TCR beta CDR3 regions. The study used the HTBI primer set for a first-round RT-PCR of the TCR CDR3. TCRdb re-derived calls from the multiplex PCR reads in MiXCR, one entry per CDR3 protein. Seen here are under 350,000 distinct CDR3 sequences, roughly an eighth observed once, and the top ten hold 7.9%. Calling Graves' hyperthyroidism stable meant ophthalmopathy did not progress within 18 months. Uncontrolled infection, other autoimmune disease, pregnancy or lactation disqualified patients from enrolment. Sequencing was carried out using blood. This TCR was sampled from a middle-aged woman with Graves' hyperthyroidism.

The CDR3 is CATSSDRTGDGYTF. CDR3 nucleotides: TGTGCCACCAGCAGTGATCGTACAGGGGATGGCTACACCTTC. The V gene is TRBV15, the J gene TRBJ1-2, with 7 bases aligning to TRBD1. The CDR3 is made up of 14 amino acids. Germline V gene data show CDR1 as LNHNV and CDR2 as YYDKDF (reference sequence). V trimming: 3 bases; J trimming: 6 bases; junction bases outside the gene matches: 7.